This section outlines one TCR beta chain sequence together with its context. Antigen unknown. The source of the sample is a study of cytomegalovirus exposure and HLA in healthy donors. Whole-study context: The Caucasian-associated ancestry cluster contained 81% of the approximately 400 genotyped donors. General study points: Using a false discovery rate of 0.05, a later analysis showed that 15,000 to 20,000 TCR beta sequences were associated with HLA alleles.

Germline CDR1 is LNHDA and CDR2 is SQIVND (reference sequence). Trimming cost V 7 bases and J 2 bases, with 5 bases left between them. This CDR3 has 11 residues. Donors in the study were healthy people who gave bone marrow. PCR used 60 Vbeta primers and 13 Jbeta primers. In the original analysis: Later work found around 85 million unique TCR beta chains, with roughly 11 million shared. Measured with immunoSEQ multiplex PCR; TCRdb has only the in-frame clones, and not every one. D and trimming come from the DNA, and the V and J calls and clone size come from that table. The sample has some 150,000 clones, 80% seen once.

The V call is TRBV19, the J call TRBJ1-1; no reliable D call. Sequencing used PBMCs. The origin of this receptor is a woman aged 40 to 50 in good health and CMV-seropositive. CDR3 nucleotide sequence: TGTGCCAGTACCCAAAACACTGAAGCTTTCTTT. This gives the protein CASTQNTEAFF.